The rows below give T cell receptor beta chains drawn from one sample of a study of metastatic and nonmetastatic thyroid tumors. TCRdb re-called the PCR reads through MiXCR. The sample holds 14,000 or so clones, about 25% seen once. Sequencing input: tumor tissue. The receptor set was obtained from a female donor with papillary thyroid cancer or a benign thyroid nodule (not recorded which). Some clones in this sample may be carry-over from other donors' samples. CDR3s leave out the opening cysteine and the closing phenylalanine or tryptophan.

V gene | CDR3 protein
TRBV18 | ASSPRDRAKNIQY
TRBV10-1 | ASSDQGLPYNEQF
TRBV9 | ASSAGQNTDTQY
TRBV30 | AWSYAYEQY
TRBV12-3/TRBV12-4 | ASSFGQGFDTQY
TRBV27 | ASSFGQLGGYT
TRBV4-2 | ASSQEGTGRSYEQY
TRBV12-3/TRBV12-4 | ASRPGRNDYGYT
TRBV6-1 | ASSPGTAHYGYT
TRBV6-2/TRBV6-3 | ASSYSGVAKNIQY
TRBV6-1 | ASKREGTGSYEQY
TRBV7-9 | ASSAGTAYEQY
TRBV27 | ASSFTANSYEQY
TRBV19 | ASSKFSETQY
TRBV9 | ASSASPGGGRVTEAF
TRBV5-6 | ASILYVGAYEQY
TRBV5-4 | ASSLRGQGAVEQY
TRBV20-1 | SASRQGQPQH
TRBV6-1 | ASSRWGYEQY
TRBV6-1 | ASSEAGSLNNYGYT
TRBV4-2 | ASSQGGYDGELF
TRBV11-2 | ASSLGALAGVETQY
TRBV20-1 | SARVKENQPQH
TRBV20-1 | SARQDYYEQY
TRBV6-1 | ASSLTSGDSYNEQF
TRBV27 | ASSFGPLETQY
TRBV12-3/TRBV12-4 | ASSFYRGNQPQH
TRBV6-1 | ASSPLGQTGELF
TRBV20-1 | SANSLGPAEEDTQY
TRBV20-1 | SARTLNTEAF
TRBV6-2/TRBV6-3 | ASSTKETDTQY
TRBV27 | ASSKLAASTEQY
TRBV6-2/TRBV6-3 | ASSPRTAAGNTIY
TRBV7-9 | ASSQWLSTDTQY
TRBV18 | ASSPGRAQETQY
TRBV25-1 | ASKVVALDTQY
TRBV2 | ASRARGYKAF
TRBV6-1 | ASIDRGNTEAF
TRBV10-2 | AREGGETQY
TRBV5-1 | ASSFQPIRADGNTEAF
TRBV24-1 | ATSDLMASYSYEQY
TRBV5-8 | ASSSETGTGNWGQY
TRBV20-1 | SARLSGQPQYEQF
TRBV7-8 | ASSQHGKSSGELF
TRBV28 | ASLKRGTGELF
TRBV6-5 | ASIPGLAGVQWQF
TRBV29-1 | SVTLSGRGNEQF
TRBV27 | ASSLSGRTGELF
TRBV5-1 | ASSPEREQY
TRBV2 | ASHRTADSYEQY
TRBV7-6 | ASSLAGGGYEQY
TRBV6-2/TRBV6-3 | ASSYGLASSYEQY
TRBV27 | ASRSLGGSYEQY
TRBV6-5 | ASSLSVTADYT
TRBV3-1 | ASSQGHSPLH
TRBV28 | ASSSTRLYQPQH
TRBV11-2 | ASSSAGAHLYEQY
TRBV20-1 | SARPVGNYGYT
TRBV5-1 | ASSRETFSGNTIY